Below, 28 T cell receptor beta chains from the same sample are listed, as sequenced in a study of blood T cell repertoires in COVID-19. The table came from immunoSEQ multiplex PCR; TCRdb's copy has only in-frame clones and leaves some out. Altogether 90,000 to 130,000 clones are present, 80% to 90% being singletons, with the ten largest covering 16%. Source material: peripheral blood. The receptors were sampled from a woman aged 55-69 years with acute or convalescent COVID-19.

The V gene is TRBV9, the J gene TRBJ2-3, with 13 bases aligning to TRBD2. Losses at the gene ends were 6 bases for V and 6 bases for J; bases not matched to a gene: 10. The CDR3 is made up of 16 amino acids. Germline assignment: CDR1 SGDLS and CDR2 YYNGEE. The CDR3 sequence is CASTRRGTSGVDTQYF. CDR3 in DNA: TGTGCCAGCACCCGTAGGGGGACTAGCGGGGTTGATACGCAGTATTTT.

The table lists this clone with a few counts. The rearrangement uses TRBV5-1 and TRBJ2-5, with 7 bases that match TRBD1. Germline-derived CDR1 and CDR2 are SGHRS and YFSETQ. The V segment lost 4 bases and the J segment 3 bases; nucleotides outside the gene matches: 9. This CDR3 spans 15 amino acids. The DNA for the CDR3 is TGCGCCAGCAGCGGATTCGGACAGGCAAAAGAGACCCAGTACTTC. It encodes CASSGFGQAKETQYF. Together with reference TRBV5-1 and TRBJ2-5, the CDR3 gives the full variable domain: KAGVTQTPRYLIKTRGQQVTLSCSPISGHRSVSWYQQTPGQGLQFLFEYFSETQRNKGNFPGRFSGRQFSNSRSEMNVSTLELGDSALYLCASSGFGQAKETQYFGPGTRLLVL.

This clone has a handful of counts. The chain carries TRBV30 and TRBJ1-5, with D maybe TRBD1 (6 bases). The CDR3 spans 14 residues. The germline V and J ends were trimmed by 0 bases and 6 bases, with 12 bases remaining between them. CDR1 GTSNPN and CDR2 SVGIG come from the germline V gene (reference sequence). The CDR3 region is CAWSVTGWPQPQHF. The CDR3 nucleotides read TGTGCCTGGAGTGTAACAGGGTGGCCTCAGCCCCAGCATTTT.

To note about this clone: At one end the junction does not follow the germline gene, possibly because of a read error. The CDR3 loop reads CASSYLAGQGLSGTNVLTF. CDR3 bases: TGTGCCAGCAGTTACTTAGCGGGACAGGGTCTCTCTGGGACCAACGTCCTGACTTTC. The chain couples TRBV6-2 or TRBV6-3 to TRBJ2-6; maybe TRBD1 (9 bases). Looked up from germline, CDR1 is MNHEY and CDR2 is SVGEGT. There are 19 residues in the CDR3.

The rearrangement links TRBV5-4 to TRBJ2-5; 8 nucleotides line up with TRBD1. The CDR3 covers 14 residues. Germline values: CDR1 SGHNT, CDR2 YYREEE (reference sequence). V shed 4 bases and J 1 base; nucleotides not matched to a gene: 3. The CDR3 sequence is CASSPDRAQETQYF. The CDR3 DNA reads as TGTGCCAGCAGCCCGGACAGGGCCCAAGAGACCCAGTACTTC.

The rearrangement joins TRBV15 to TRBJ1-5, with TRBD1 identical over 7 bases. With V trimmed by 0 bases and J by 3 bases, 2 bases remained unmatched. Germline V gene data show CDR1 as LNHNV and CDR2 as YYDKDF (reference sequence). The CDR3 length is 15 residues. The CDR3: CATSRDQGVNQPQHF. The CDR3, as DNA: TGTGCCACCAGCAGAGACCAGGGGGTCAATCAGCCCCAGCATTTT.

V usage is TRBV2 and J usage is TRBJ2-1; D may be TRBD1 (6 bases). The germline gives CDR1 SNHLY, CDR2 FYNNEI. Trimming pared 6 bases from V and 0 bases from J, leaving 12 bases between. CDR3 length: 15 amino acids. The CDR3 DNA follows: TGTGCCAGCAGAGACAGGATGAGCTCCTACAATGAGCAGTTCTTC. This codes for CASRDRMSSYNEQFF.

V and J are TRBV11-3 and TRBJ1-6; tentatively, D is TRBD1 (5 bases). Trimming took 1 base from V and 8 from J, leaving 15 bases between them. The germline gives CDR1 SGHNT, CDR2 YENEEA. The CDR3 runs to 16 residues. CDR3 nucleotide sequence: TGTGCCAGCAGCTTAGCACAGGTAGGAGGGGATTCACCCCTCCACTTT. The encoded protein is CASSLAQVGGDSPLHF.

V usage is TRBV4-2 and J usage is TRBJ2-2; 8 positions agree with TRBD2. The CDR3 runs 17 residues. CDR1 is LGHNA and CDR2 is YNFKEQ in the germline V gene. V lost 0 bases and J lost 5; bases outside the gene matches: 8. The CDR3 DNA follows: TGTGCCAGCAGCCAAGATCCCCCCCGGGGGGGTACCGGGGAGCTGTTTTTT. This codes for CASSQDPPRGGTGELFF.

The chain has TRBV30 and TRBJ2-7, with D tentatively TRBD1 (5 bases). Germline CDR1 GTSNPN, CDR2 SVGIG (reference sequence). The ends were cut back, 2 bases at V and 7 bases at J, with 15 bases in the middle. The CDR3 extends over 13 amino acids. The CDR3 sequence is CAWSFQGVGEQYF. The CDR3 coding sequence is TGTGCCTGGAGTTTCCAGGGCGTTGGGGAGCAGTACTTC.

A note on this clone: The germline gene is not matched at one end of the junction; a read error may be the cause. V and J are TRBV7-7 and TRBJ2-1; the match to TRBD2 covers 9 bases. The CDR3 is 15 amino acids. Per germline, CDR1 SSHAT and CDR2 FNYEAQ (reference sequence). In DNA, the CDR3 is TGTGCTAGCAGCAAAGCGGGGGGAGGCTTCAATGAGCAGTTCTTC. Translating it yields CASSKAGGGFNEQFF. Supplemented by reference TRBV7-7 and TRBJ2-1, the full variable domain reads GAGVSQSPRYKVTKRGQDVTLRCDPISSHATLYWYQQALGQGPEFLTYFNYEAQPDKSGLPSDRFSAERPEGSISTLTIQRTEQRDSAMYRCASSKAGGGFNEQFFGPGTRLTVL.

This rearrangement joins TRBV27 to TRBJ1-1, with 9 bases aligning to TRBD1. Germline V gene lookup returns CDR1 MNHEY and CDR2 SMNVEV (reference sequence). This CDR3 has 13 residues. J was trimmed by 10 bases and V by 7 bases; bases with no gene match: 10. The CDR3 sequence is CASKSNRGRVAFF. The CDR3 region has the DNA TGTGCCAGCAAATCGAACAGGGGGCGGGTAGCTTTCTTT.

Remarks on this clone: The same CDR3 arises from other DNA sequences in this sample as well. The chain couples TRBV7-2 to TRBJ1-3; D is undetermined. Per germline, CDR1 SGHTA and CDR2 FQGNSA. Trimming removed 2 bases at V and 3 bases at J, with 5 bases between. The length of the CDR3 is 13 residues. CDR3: CASSLPGGNTIYF. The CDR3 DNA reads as TGTGCCAGCAGCTTACCGGGTGGAAACACCATATATTTT.

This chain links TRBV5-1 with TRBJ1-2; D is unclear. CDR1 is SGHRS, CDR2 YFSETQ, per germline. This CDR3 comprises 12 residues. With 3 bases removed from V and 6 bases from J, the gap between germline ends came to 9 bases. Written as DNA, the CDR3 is TGCGCCAGCAGCTCTAACTCTGATGGCTACACCTTC. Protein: CASSSNSDGYTF.

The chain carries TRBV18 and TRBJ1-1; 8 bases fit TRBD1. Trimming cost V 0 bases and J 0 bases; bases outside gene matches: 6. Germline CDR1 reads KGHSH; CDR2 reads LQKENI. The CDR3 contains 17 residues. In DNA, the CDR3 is TGTGCCAGCTCACCACCGAAGCCAGGGGGCATGAACACTGAAGCTTTCTTT. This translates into CASSPPKPGGMNTEAFF.

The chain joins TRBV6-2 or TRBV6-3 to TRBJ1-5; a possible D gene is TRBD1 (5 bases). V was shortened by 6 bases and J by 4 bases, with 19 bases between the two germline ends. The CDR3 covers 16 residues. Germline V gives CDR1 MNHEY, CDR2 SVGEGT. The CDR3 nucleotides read TGTGCCAGCAGCGTCTTAGGGAGGGGCGGGAATCAGCCCCAGCATTTT. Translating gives CASSVLGRGGNQPQHF.

DNA of the CDR3: TGTGCCAGCAGTTTCGAAGGAGGGGCAGGTGAGCAGTACTTC. Its protein is CASSFEGGAGEQYF. This rearrangement joins TRBV27 to TRBJ2-7; perhaps TRBD2 as D (6 bases). This CDR3 is 14 amino acids long. Per germline, CDR1 MNHEY and CDR2 SMNVEV (reference sequence). The V end lost 3 bases, the J end lost 7 bases, and 16 bases lay between the germline ends.

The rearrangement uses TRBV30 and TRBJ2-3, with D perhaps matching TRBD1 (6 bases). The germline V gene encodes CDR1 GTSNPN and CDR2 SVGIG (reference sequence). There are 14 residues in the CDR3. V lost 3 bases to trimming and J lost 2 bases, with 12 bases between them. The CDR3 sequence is CAWRGASFTDTQYF. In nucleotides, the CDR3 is TGTGCCTGGAGGGGGGCTTCCTTCACAGATACGCAGTATTTT.

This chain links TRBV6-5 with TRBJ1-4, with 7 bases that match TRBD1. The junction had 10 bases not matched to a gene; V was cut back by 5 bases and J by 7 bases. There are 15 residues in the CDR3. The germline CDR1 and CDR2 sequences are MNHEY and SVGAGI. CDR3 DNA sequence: TGTGCCAGCAGTCGCGAAGGGGGCAGCGGTGAAAAACTGTTTTTT. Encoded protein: CASSREGGSGEKLFF.

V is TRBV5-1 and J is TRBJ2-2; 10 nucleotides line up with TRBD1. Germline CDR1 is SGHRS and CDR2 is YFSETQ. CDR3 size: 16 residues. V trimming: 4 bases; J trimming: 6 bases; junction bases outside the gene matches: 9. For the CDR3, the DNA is TGCGCCAGCAGCGTTTCCGGGACAGGGGTGTCCGGGGAGCTGTTTTTT. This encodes CASSVSGTGVSGELFF.

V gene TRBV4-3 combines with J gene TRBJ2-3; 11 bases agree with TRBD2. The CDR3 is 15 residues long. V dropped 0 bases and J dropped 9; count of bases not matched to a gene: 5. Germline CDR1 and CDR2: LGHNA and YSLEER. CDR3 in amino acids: CASSQESSGGSTQYF. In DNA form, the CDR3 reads TGCGCCAGCAGCCAAGAGTCTAGCGGGGGGTCCACGCAGTATTTT.

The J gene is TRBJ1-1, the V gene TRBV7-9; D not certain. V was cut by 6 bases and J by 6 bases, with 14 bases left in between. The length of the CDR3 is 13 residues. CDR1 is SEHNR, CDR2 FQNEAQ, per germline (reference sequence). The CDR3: CASSRLGFSEAFF. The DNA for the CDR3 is TGTGCCAGCAGTCGATTGGGCTTTTCTGAAGCTTTCTTT.

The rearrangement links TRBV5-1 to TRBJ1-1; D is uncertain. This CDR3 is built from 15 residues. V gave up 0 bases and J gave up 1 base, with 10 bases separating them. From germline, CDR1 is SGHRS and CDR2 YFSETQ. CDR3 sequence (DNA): TGCGCCAGCAGCTTGGTTTCTGGCGGGAACACTGAAGCTTTCTTT. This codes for CASSLVSGGNTEAFF. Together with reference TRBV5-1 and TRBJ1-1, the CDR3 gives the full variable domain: KAGVTQTPRYLIKTRGQQVTLSCSPISGHRSVSWYQQTPGQGLQFLFEYFSETQRNKGNFPGRFSGRQFSNSRSEMNVSTLELGDSALYLCASSLVSGGNTEAFFGQGTRLTVV.

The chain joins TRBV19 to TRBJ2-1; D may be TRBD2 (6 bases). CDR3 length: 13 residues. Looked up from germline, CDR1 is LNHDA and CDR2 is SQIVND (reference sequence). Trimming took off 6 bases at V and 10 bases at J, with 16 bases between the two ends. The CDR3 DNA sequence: TGTGCCAGTAGGGAGGCGGGGTCCCACGAGCAGTTCTTC. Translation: CASREAGSHEQFF.

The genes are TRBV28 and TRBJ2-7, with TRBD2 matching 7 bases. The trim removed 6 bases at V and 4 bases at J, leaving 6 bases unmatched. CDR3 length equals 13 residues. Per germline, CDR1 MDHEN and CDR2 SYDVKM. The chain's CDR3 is CASSRLGGYEQYF. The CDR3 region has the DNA TGTGCCAGCAGCCGGTTGGGGGGGTACGAGCAGTACTTC. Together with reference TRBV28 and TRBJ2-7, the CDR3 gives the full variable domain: DVKVTQSSRYLVKRTGEKVFLECVQDMDHENMFWYRQDPGLGLRLIYFSYDVKMKEKGDIPEGYSVSREKKERFSLILESASTNQTSMYLCASSRLGGYEQYFGPGTRLTVT.

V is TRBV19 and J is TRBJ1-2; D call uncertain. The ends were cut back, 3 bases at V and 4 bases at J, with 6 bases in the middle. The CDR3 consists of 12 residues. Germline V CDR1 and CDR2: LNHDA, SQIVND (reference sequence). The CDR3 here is CASSMEVYGYTF. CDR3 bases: TGTGCCAGTAGTATGGAGGTCTATGGCTACACCTTC.

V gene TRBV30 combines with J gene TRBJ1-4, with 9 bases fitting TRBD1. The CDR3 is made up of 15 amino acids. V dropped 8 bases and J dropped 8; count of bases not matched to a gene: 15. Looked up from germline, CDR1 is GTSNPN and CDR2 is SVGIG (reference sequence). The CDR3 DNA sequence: TGTGCCCAAAACCTCGGACAGGGGTTAAGGGAAAAACTGTTTTTT. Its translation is CAQNLGQGLREKLFF.

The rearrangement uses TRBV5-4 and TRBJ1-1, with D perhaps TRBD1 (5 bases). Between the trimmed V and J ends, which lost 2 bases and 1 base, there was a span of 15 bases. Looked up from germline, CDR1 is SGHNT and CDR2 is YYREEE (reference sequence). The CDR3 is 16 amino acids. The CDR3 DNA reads TGTGCCAGCAGCTTCGGCATAGGGGCCGGGAACACTGAAGCTTTCTTT. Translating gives CASSFGIGAGNTEAFF.